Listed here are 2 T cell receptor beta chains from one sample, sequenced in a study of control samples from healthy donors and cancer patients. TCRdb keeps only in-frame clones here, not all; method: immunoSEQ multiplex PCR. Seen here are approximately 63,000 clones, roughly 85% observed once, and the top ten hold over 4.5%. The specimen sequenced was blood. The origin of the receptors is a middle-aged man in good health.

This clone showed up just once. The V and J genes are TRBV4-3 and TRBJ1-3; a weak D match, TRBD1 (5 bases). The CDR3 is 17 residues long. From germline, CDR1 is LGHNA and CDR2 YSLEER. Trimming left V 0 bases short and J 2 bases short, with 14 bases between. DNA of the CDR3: TGCGCCAGCAGCCAAGACGCGACACCAGGGACTGGAAACACCATATATTTT. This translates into CASSQDATPGTGNTIYF.

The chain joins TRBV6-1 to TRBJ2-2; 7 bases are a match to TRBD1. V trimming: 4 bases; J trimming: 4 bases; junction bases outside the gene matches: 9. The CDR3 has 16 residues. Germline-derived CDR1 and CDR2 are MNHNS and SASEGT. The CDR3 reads CASSGLNRGSTGELFF. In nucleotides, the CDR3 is TGTGCCAGCAGTGGTCTTAACAGGGGAAGCACCGGGGAGCTGTTTTTT.